The 7 T cell receptor beta chains below come from one sample, sequenced in a study of T cells in localized non-small cell lung cancer. Some clones are missing from TCRdb's copy, which holds only in-frame ones; the method was immunoSEQ multiplex PCR. The sample holds some 41,000 clones, around 90% seen once. The sample here was PBMCs, taken before any cancer treatment. The receptors derive from a woman aged 40-69 years with stage II lung adenocarcinoma.

The chain has TRBV6-6 and TRBJ2-5; TRBD1 might be the D (6 bases). Germline CDR1 and CDR2: MNHNY and SVGAGI (reference sequence). This CDR3 spans 15 amino acids. The ends were cut back, 6 bases at V and 3 bases at J, with 17 bases in the middle. CDR3 protein: CASRAQQGAEETQYF. The CDR3 nucleotides are TGTGCCAGCAGAGCACAACAGGGAGCCGAAGAGACCCAGTACTTC.

This chain's CDR3 is CASSLGGSNYNEQFF. The CDR3 nucleotides are TGCGCCAGCAGCTTAGGGGGAAGCAATTACAATGAGCAGTTCTTC. V is TRBV5-1 and J is TRBJ2-1, with D maybe TRBD1 (6 bases). V was clipped by 2 bases and J by 4 bases, with 13 bases between them. CDR3 length: 15 residues. Per the germline V gene, CDR1 is SGHRS and CDR2 is YFSETQ.

The chain is built from TRBV18 and TRBJ1-2, with a possible D match to TRBD1 (6 bases). The CDR3 covers 14 residues. Looked up from germline, CDR1 is KGHSH and CDR2 is LQKENI. V gave up 2 bases and J gave up 2 bases, with 9 bases separating them. CDR3 nucleotide sequence: TGTGCCAGCTCACCAGGGGGCGGCAACTATGGCTACACCTTC. Translated: CASSPGGGNYGYTF.

This chain joins TRBV28 and TRBJ1-1, with no clear D. This CDR3 has 13 amino acids. The V gene lost 2 bases and the J gene lost 7 bases, with 11 bases spanning the gap. The germline CDR1 and CDR2 sequences are MDHEN and SYDVKM. The CDR3 region is CASSLPQSLEAFF. The DNA for the CDR3 is TGTGCCAGCAGTTTACCCCAGTCACTTGAAGCTTTCTTT.

The rearrangement uses TRBV6-5 and TRBJ2-7; possibly TRBD1 or TRBD2 for D (5 bases each). V was shortened by 2 bases and J by 6 bases, with 17 bases between the two germline ends. The CDR3 is 15 residues long. CDR1 and CDR2 (germline): MNHEY, SVGAGI. The CDR3 region is CASSYRGGRGGEQYF. The DNA for the CDR3 is TGTGCCAGCAGTTACAGGGGCGGACGGGGCGGCGAGCAGTACTTC.

A single count supports this clone. The chain combines TRBV5-4 with TRBJ2-3; D might be TRBD1 or TRBD2, each matching 5 bases. CDR1 and CDR2 from the germline V gene are SGHNT and YYREEE (reference sequence). With 6 bases removed from V and 8 bases from J, the gap between germline ends came to 19 bases. This CDR3 is 14 amino acids long. CDR3 in amino acids: CASTSDGALGTQYF. As DNA, the CDR3 is TGTGCCAGCACCTCGGACGGGGCCCTCGGTACGCAGTATTTT.

V is TRBV29-1 and J is TRBJ2-3, with D tentatively TRBD2 (6 bases). Trimming removed 0 bases at V and 2 bases at J, with 15 bases between. Germline V CDR1 and CDR2: SQVTM, ANQGSEA. The CDR3 is 16 amino acids. The CDR3 is CSVEDGFGGNTDTQYF. The CDR3 region has the DNA TGCAGCGTTGAAGATGGATTTGGGGGGAACACAGATACGCAGTATTTT.